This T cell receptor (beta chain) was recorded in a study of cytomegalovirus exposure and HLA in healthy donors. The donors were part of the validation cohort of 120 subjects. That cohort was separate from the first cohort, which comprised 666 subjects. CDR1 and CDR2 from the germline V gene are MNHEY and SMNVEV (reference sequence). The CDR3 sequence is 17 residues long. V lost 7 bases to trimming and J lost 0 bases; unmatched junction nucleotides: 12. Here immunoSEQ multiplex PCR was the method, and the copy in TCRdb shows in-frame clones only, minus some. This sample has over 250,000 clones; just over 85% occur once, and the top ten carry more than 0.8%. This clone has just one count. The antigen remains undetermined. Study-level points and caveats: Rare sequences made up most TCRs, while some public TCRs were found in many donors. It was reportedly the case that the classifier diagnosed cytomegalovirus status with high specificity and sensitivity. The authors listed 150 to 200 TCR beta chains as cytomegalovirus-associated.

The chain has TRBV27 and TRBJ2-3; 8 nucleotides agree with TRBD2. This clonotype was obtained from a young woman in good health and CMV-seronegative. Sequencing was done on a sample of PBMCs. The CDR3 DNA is TGTGCCAGCACACCCCGCGGGGGGCAATATAGCACAGATACGCAGTATTTT. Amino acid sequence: CASTPRGGQYSTDTQYF.